The clone carrying this TCR beta chain has only a few counts. Given a much more abundant clone one base away, this may be a read error. This sample is drawn from a study of CD8 T cells in ankylosing spondylitis. Using its own MiXCR run on the 5' RACE reads, TCRdb lists one record per CDR3 protein. The data show hundreds of thousands of distinct CDR3 sequences, 8% to 9.5% seen once. The ends were cut back, 2 bases at V and 9 bases at J, with 11 bases in the middle. Germline V CDR1 and CDR2: LNHNV, YYDKDF (reference sequence). The CDR3 runs 13 residues. The material sequenced was blood, either unsorted or a sorted T cell fraction (not recorded which). The rearrangement links TRBV15 to TRBJ2-4; perhaps TRBD2 as D (6 bases). The receptor comes from a male donor with ankylosing spondylitis or in good health (not recorded which). In DNA form, the CDR3 reads TGTGCCACCAGCAGAACTGTGGAGGGCATTCAGTACTTC. The encoded protein is CATSRTVEGIQYF. The full variable domain, its missing parts supplied by reference TRBV15 and TRBJ2-4, is DAMVIQNPRYQVTQFGKPVTLSCSQTLNHNVMYWYQQKSSQAPKLLFHYYDKDFNNEADTPDNFQSRRPNTSFCFLDIRSPGLGDTAMYLCATSRTVEGIQYFGAGTRLSVL.